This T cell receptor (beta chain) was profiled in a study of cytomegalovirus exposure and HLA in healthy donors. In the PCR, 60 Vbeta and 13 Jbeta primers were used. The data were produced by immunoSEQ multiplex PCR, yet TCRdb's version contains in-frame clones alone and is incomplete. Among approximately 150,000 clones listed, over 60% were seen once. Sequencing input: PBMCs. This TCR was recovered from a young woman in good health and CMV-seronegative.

The CDR3 here is CASSIQGVNNQPQHF. The CDR3 bases are TGTGCCAGTAGTATTCAAGGGGTTAACAATCAGCCCCAGCATTTT. The gene calls are TRBV19 and TRBJ1-5; tentative D call: TRBD1 (5 bases). The CDR3 extends over 15 amino acids. The germline CDR1 and CDR2 sequences are LNHDA and SQIVND (reference sequence). The V end lost 3 bases, the J end lost 3 bases, and 12 bases lay between the germline ends.